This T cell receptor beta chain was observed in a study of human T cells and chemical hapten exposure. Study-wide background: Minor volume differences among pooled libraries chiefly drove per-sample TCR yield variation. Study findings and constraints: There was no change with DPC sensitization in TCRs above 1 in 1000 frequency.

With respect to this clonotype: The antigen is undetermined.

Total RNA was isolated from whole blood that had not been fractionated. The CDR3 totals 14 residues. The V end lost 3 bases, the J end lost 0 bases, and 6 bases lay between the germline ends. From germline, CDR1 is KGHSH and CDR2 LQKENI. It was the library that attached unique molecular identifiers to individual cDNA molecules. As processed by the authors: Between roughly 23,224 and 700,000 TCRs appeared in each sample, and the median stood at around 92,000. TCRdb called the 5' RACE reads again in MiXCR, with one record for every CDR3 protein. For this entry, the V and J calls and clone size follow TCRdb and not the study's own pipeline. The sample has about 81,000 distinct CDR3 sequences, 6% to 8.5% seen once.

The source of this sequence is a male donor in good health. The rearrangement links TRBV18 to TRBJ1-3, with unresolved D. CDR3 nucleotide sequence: TGTGCCAGCTCACCGGGGTTCTCTGGAAACACCATATATTTT. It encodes CASSPGFSGNTIYF.